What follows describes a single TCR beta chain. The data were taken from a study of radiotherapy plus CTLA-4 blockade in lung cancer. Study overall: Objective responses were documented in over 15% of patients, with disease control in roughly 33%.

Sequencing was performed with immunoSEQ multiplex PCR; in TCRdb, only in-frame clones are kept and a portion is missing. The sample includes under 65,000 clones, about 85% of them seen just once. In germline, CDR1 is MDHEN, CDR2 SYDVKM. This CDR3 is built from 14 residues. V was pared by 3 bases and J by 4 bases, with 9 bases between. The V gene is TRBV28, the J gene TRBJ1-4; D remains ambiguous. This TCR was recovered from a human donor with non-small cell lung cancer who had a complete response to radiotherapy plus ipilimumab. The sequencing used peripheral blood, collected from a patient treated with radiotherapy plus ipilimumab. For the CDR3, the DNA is TGTGCCAGCAGTTTCGGTCGGTTTAATGAAAAACTGTTTTTT. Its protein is CASSFGRFNEKLFF.